The 9 T cell receptor beta chains presented below share a single source sample, sequenced in a study of OX40 agonist ivuxolimab in advanced cancers. The protocol was immunoSEQ multiplex PCR, while the TCRdb copy is restricted to in-frame clones and leaves out a portion. The sample yields some 41,000 clones, approximately 84% seen once. Material: CD4+ or CD8+ T cells sorted from blood, obtained in a trial of the OX40 agonist ivuxolimab. Receptors originate from an adult with an advanced solid tumor such as melanoma, head and neck, liver or kidney cancer.

The genes are TRBV30 and TRBJ1-1, with D tentatively TRBD1 (5 bases). The CDR3 contains 12 residues. The V and J ends lost 6 bases and 3 bases respectively, with 11 bases between them. Germline CDR1 reads GTSNPN; CDR2 reads SVGIG (reference sequence). CDR3 region: CACAQDYTEAFF. The DNA for the CDR3 is TGTGCCTGTGCACAGGATTACACTGAAGCTTTCTTT.

The chain links TRBV11-2 to TRBJ2-1; TRBD1 matches at 8 bases. Germline trimming cut 3 bases from V and 5 bases from J; bases unmatched to any gene: 12. Germline CDR1 reads SGHAT; CDR2 reads FQNNGV. This CDR3 is 17 amino acids long. In DNA, the CDR3 is TGTGCCAGCAGCTTTCCCCAGGGGGCAGTGGGGAACAATGAGCAGTTCTTC. Residues: CASSFPQGAVGNNEQFF.

This chain joins TRBV4-3 and TRBJ2-7; TRBD1 matches at 7 bases. The germline V gene has CDR1 LGHNA and CDR2 YSLEER. Trimming removed 4 bases from V and 2 bases from J; junction bases left unmatched: 2. This CDR3 contains 13 residues. The CDR3 DNA reads TGCGCCAGCAGCCCGGGACAGACCTACGAGCAGTACTTC. As protein: CASSPGQTYEQYF.

The V call is TRBV7-6, the J call TRBJ2-1; D call uncertain. Germline lookup yields CDR1 SGHVS and CDR2 FNYEAQ. Trimming cost V 2 bases and J 8 bases, with 7 bases left between them. The CDR3 extends over 12 amino acids. CDR3 sequence (DNA): TGTGCCAGCAGCTTATCGCTCGATGAGCAGTTCTTC. It specifies CASSLSLDEQFF.

The V call is TRBV6-4, the J call TRBJ2-1; TRBD1 aligns across 9 bases. Losses at the gene ends were 6 bases for V and 9 bases for J; bases not matched to a gene: 21. Germline V gene data show CDR1 as MRHNA and CDR2 as SNTAGT. The CDR3 is 18 amino acids. Written as DNA, the CDR3 is TGTGCCAGCAGCGCCGCCTCCTTTCCGGGACAGGGATGGAGTGAGCAGTTCTTC. Translated: CASSAASFPGQGWSEQFF.

The V call is TRBV28, the J call TRBJ2-3; 9 nucleotides match TRBD1. CDR3 size: 22 residues. Germline assignment: CDR1 MDHEN and CDR2 SYDVKM. Trimming cost V 4 bases and J 2 bases; bases outside gene matches: 25. The CDR3 region is CASSSPILIPGQGIPNTDTQYF. In nucleotides, the CDR3 is TGTGCCAGCAGTTCCCCGATCCTTATACCGGGACAGGGAATCCCTAACACAGATACGCAGTATTTT.

The chain has TRBV13 and TRBJ1-2; no clear D. V gave up 1 base and J gave up 3 bases, with 24 bases separating them. The CDR3 runs 19 residues. Germline V gene data show CDR1 as PRHDT and CDR2 as FYEKMQ (reference sequence). The CDR3 loop is CASSLVALGAGNVDYGYTF. The CDR3 region has the DNA TGTGCCAGCAGCTTAGTTGCTCTGGGTGCCGGGAATGTAGACTATGGCTACACCTTC.

The gene calls are TRBV9 and TRBJ2-5, with 9 bases that match TRBD1. V shed 3 bases, J shed 2 bases, and the junction held 5 bases outside the gene matches. CDR3 length equals 15 residues. Germline assignment: CDR1 SGDLS and CDR2 YYNGEE. Here the CDR3 reads CASSAWDRAQETQYF. The CDR3 DNA follows: TGTGCCAGCAGCGCCTGGGACAGGGCGCAAGAGACCCAGTACTTC.

This clone was seen a single time. V gene TRBV7-6 combines with J gene TRBJ2-5; 8 nucleotides align to TRBD2. The CDR3 extends over 15 amino acids. After removal of 3 bases from V and 10 bases from J, the junction contained 13 bases not matched to a gene. Germline V gives CDR1 SGHVS, CDR2 FNYEAQ. The chain's CDR3 is CASSLSASGPWSQYF. The CDR3 DNA reads TGTGCCAGCAGCTTGTCGGCTAGCGGGCCCTGGAGCCAGTACTTC.